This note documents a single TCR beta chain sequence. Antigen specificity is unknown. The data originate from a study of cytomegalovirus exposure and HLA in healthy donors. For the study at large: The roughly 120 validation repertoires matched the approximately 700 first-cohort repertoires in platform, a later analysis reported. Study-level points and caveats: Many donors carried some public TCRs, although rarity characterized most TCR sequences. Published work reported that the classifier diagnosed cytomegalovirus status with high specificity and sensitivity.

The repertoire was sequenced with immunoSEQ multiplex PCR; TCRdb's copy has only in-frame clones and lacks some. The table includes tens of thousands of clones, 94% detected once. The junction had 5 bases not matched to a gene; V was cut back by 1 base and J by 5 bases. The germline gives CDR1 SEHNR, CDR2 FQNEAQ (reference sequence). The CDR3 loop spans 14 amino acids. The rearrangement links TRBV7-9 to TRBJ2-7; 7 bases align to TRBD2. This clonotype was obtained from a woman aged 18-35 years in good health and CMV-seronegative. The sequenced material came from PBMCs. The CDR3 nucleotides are TGTGCCAGCAGCTTAGTACTAGCGTTCGACGAGCAGTACTTC. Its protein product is CASSLVLAFDEQYF.